The rows below give T cell receptor beta chains drawn from one sample of a study of identifying expanded T cells in peripheral blood. Produced via immunoSEQ multiplex PCR; TCRdb's table is partial and in-frame only. Among 90,000 or so clones listed, 70% to 90% were seen once. Sequenced sample: blood. The receptors originated from a person aged 18 to 75 in good health. Each CDR3 is given with its conserved first and last residue. A D gene is named only where the DNA matches it firmly. Size is stated for part of the rows, as once, few or many counts, or as a class when the clone is expanded.

J | D | size | V | DNA | CDR3
TRBJ2-7 | - | - | TRBV7-2 | TGTGCCAGCAGCCGACAACACCCCTACGAGCAGTACTTC | CASSRQHPYEQYF
TRBJ2-7 | TRBD1 | - | TRBV6-5 | TGTGCCAGCGGGGCAGGGGGCGGGCGGTACGAGCAGTACTTC | CASGAGGGRYEQYF
TRBJ2-3 | TRBD2 | few | TRBV7-9 | TGTGCCAGCAGCCATAGACTAGCGGGGGTTTTTAACACAGATACGCAGTATTTT | CASSHRLAGVFNTDTQYF
TRBJ1-3 | TRBD1 | once | TRBV7-2 | TGTGCCAGCAGCTGGGACAGCGGCTCTGGAAACACCATATATTTT | CASSWDSGSGNTIYF
TRBJ2-6 | - | once | TRBV7-3 | TGTGCCAGCAGCTCCGGCCGGGGCCCTGGGGCCAACGTCCTGACTTTC | CASSSGRGPGANVLTF
TRBJ1-2 | TRBD1 | - | TRBV15 | TGTGCCACCAGCATTGACAGGGGAGCAACCTATGGCTACACCTTC | CATSIDRGATYGYTF
TRBJ2-5 | - | - | TRBV18 | TGTGCCAGCTCACCAGGGGGGGCGTTCCAAGAGACCCAGTACTTC | CASSPGGAFQETQYF
TRBJ2-7 | TRBD1 | - | TRBV5-1 | TGCGCCAGCAGCTTTCCGGGACAGGGTCCCTACGAGCAGTACTTC | CASSFPGQGPYEQYF
TRBJ1-1 | - | - | TRBV11-2 | TGTGCCAGCAGCTTGTCCCTGAACACTGAAGCTTTCTTT | CASSLSLNTEAFF
TRBJ1-1 | - | - | TRBV19 | TGTGCCAGTATTAAGGGGGAAAGACGCACTGAAGCTTTCTTT | CASIKGERRTEAFF
TRBJ2-7 | - | - | TRBV18 | TGTGCCAGCTCACCAAGAGGATGGGGGATGAACGAGCAGTACTTC | CASSPRGWGMNEQYF
TRBJ1-2 | - | - | TRBV2 | TGTGCCAGCAGTGACAGGGGATATGGCTACACCTTC | CASSDRGYGYTF
TRBJ1-1 | - | once | TRBV4-1 | TGCGCCAGCAGACGCGGGCCACATGGGCGGCGAGTGAACACTGAAGCTTTCTTT | CASRRGPHGRRVNTEAFF
TRBJ1-1 | - | - | TRBV4-3 | TGCGCCAGCAGCCAAGATAGTGCCCACCACAGGGACATGAACACTGAAGCTTTCTTT | CASSQDSAHHRDMNTEAFF
TRBJ1-2 | - | - | TRBV2 | TGTGCCAGTCCCCCGGGGAACTATGGCTACACCTTC | CASPPGNYGYTF
TRBJ1-1 | - | - | TRBV27 | TGTGCCAGCAGCTTCCCGGGGGCTGAAGCTTTCTTT | CASSFPGAEAFF
TRBJ2-1 | TRBD2 | - | TRBV19 | TGTGCCAGTAGATCGGGACTAGCGGGTAATGAGCAGTTCTTC | CASRSGLAGNEQFF
TRBJ1-5 | TRBD1 | - | TRBV15 | TGTGCCACCAGCAGGAGGGACAGGGTCGGTGGCAATCAGCCCCAGCATTTT | CATSRRDRVGGNQPQHF
TRBJ2-1 | - | - | TRBV4-2 | TGTGCCAGCAGCCAAGTTAATGAGCAGTTCTTC | CASSQVNEQFF
TRBJ1-5 | - | - | TRBV19 | TGTGCCAGTAGTATAGCTTCCGGCTACAATCAGCCCCAGCATTTT | CASSIASGYNQPQHF
TRBJ1-5 | TRBD1 | - | TRBV6-1 | TGTGCCAGCAGACGGACAGGGGGTACGGAGCCCCAGCATTTT | CASRRTGGTEPQHF
TRBJ1-6 | - | - | TRBV6-5 | TGTGCCAGCAGGTCCTATAATTCACCCCTCCACTTT | CASRSYNSPLHF
TRBJ1-6 | - | many | TRBV6-7 | TGTGCCAGCAGGAGGGAGGGTCAAGGCTCCTATAATTCACCCCTCCACTTT | CASRREGQGSYNSPLHF
TRBJ2-1 | TRBD1 | - | TRBV10-3 | TGTGCCATCAGTGAGTCCGGACAGGGAAACAATGAGCAGTTCTTC | CAISESGQGNNEQFF
TRBJ2-1 | - | - | TRBV10-2 | TGCGCCAGCAGTGCTCTAGGGGCCCCGGCAATCAAGGAGCAGTTCTTC | CASSALGAPAIKEQFF
TRBJ1-1 | - | - | TRBV11-2 | TGTGCCAGCAGCCGGCCCGGGTGGGACAACACTGAAGCTTTCTTT | CASSRPGWDNTEAFF
TRBJ1-2 | TRBD1 | - | TRBV7-3 | TGTGCCAGCAGCCCGACGACAGGGGTCTATGGCTACACCTTC | CASSPTTGVYGYTF
TRBJ1-2 | - | - | TRBV21-1 | TGTGCCAGCAGCGAGGGTGGCTACACCTTC | CASSEGGYTF
TRBJ1-1 | - | - | TRBV30 | TGTGCCTGGAGTGTATCCTTTGTGAACACTGAAGCTTTCTTT | CAWSVSFVNTEAFF
TRBJ2-2 | TRBD1 | - | TRBV9 | TGTGCCAGCAGCCTTCGAGGGGGCACGAACACCGGGGAGCTGTTTTTT | CASSLRGGTNTGELFF
TRBJ1-6 | - | few | TRBV25-1 | TGTGCCAGCAGTGTTCAGGATAATTCACCCCTCCACTTT | CASSVQDNSPLHF
TRBJ2-1 | - | few | TRBV9 | TGTGCCAGCAGCGCTTCGTCTAGGGGAAGGAATGAGCAGTTCTTC | CASSASSRGRNEQFF
TRBJ1-6 | - | - | TRBV9 | TGTGCCAGCAGCGTAGCAGGCCCTTCGGAGCGTTCACCCCTCCACTTT | CASSVAGPSERSPLHF
TRBJ1-2 | - | - | TRBV5-6 | TGTGCCAGCAGCCTAATCGACGTAGGGGCTTCGAAGGGCTACACCTTC | CASSLIDVGASKGYTF
TRBJ2-3 | - | - | TRBV19 | TGTGCCAGCAACCACCAGGCGGGGCGAAGCACAGATACGCAGTATTTT | CASNHQAGRSTDTQYF
TRBJ1-2 | - | - | TRBV7-8 | TGTGCCAGCAGCTTAGACGCTCCTTCCTATGGCTACACCTTC | CASSLDAPSYGYTF
TRBJ1-2 | TRBD1 | - | TRBV6-1 | TGTGCCAGCAGTGATCCGGGACAGGCTTATGGCTACACCTTC | CASSDPGQAYGYTF
TRBJ1-3 | - | - | TRBV2 | TGTGCCAGCAGTTGGGACCGCGACTCTGGAAACACCATATATTTT | CASSWDRDSGNTIYF
TRBJ1-3 | - | - | TRBV6-5 | TGTGCCAGCAGTTACTCTGCTGGGCACACCATATATTTT | CASSYSAGHTIYF
TRBJ1-2 | TRBD1 | - | TRBV18 | TGTGCCAGCTCCCCCGACAGGGTAAAGCTTAACTATGGCTACACCTTC | CASSPDRVKLNYGYTF
TRBJ2-7 | - | - | TRBV4-3 | TGCGCCAGCAGCCAAGGAGGTCGGACGGGGGCCTACGAGCAGTACTTC | CASSQGGRTGAYEQYF
TRBJ2-5 | - | - | TRBV2 | TGTGCCAGCCTGGGGCAGGCGCAAGAGACCCAGTACTTC | CASLGQAQETQYF
TRBJ2-5 | - | - | TRBV7-3 | TGTGCCAGCAGCTTAACTACAGGGCGAGGAGAGACCCAGTACTTC | CASSLTTGRGETQYF
TRBJ2-7 | - | - | TRBV7-6 | TGTGCCAGCAGCTTAGGGTTTGCCACGGCTTACGAGCAGTACTTC | CASSLGFATAYEQYF
TRBJ1-4 | - | once | TRBV10-3 | TGTGCCATCAGTGATGGGGCTAATGAAAAACTGTTTTTT | CAISDGANEKLFF
TRBJ2-7 | - | - | TRBV4-3 | TGCGCCAGCAGCCAAGAAGCACGGGCTGGAATGTACTACGAGCAGTACTTC | CASSQEARAGMYYEQYF
TRBJ2-5 | TRBD2 | once | TRBV29-1 | TGCAGCCACCTAGCGGGGGGGAAAGAGACCCAGTACTTC | CSHLAGGKETQYF
TRBJ1-2 | - | few | TRBV4-1 | TGCGCCAGCAGCCAAAGGGACGGAGCCTATGGCTACACCTTC | CASSQRDGAYGYTF
TRBJ1-4 | - | - | TRBV5-1 | TGCGCCAGCAGCTTACAGGCAACTAATGAAAAACTGTTTTTT | CASSLQATNEKLFF
TRBJ1-2 | TRBD1 | - | TRBV11-3 | TGTGCCAGCAGCCTCAATATACTTTTGGGGCTAGACAGGGCAAACTATGGCTACACCTTC | CASSLNILLGLDRANYGYTF
TRBJ1-1 | - | - | TRBV4-3 | TGCGCCAGCAGCCAAGACGGGAACACTGAAGCTTTCTTT | CASSQDGNTEAFF
TRBJ1-2 | TRBD1 | - | TRBV9 | TGTGCCAGCAGCTTGGACAGGGGCCTCTATGGCTACACCTTC | CASSLDRGLYGYTF
TRBJ1-2 | - | - | TRBV19 | TGTGCCAGTAGTATAGCCCGGGAACCCTATGGCTACACCTTC | CASSIAREPYGYTF
TRBJ1-4 | TRBD1 | - | TRBV2 | TGTGCCAGCAGTGAAAGGGCAGGGGGGGGAGAAAAACTGTTTTTT | CASSERAGGGEKLFF
TRBJ1-1 | - | - | TRBV6-5 | TGTGCCAGCACCCTCCTACGGGAGGGGTGGAAGCCTTTCTTT | CASTLLREGWKPFF
TRBJ1-2 | - | - | TRBV6-5 | TGTGCCAGCAGTTACTCGAGGACTTATTATGGCTACACCTTC | CASSYSRTYYGYTF
TRBJ2-7 | TRBD2 | few | TRBV11-3 | TGTGCCAGCAGCTTAGCCCTGACGGGGGGGTTCGACGAGCAGTACTTC | CASSLALTGGFDEQYF